This is a list of T cell receptor beta chains from one sample in a study of identical twins. TCRdb re-derived calls from the 5' RACE reads in MiXCR, one entry per CDR3 protein. The data show roughly 630,000 distinct CDR3 sequences, with just over 7% seen just once and about 1.6% held by the top ten. This sample also appeared in a second study, on yellow fever vaccine responses in identical twins.

Sequencing was carried out using PBMCs. These receptors all stem from a woman aged 18-29 years in good health. CDR3s include the opening cysteine and the closing phenylalanine or tryptophan. D genes are given only for firm matches. Some rows have no size entry. The others give once, few or many, or a class for an expanded clone.

size: -
J: TRBJ2-3
D: -
V: TRBV7-2
CDR3: CASSSTTPSTDTQYF
DNA: TGTGCCAGCAGCTCAACGACCCCCTCCACAGATACGCAGTATTTT

size: -
J: TRBJ1-1
D: TRBD1
V: TRBV10-3
CDR3: CATGGPEGAFF
DNA: TGTGCGACAGGGGGCCCGGAGGGGGCTTTCTTT

size: -
J: TRBJ1-2
D: -
V: TRBV28
CDR3: CASSTQFTRPYGYTF
DNA: TGTGCCAGCAGTACCCAGTTTACGCGGCCATATGGCTACACCTTC

size: many
J: TRBJ1-6
D: TRBD1
V: TRBV12-3/TRBV12-4
CDR3: CASSFGDRLSPLHF
DNA: TGTGCCAGCAGTTTCGGGGACAGGCTTTCACCCCTCCACTTT

size: few
J: TRBJ1-5
D: -
V: TRBV6-1
CDR3: CASSSPRQGGNQPQHF
DNA: TGTGCCAGCAGTAGCCCTCGGCAGGGTGGCAATCAGCCCCAGCATTTT

size: few
J: TRBJ2-6
D: -
V: TRBV6-5
CDR3: CASSYSTGSGANVPTF
DNA: TGTGCCAGCAGTTACTCGACGGGGTCTGGGGCCAACGTCCCGACTTTC

size: few
J: TRBJ2-7
D: TRBD2
V: TRBV11-1
CDR3: CASSLVGLAGGRTYEQYF
DNA: TGTGCCAGCAGCTTAGTAGGACTAGCGGGAGGAAGAACCTACGAGCAGTACTTC

size: few
J: TRBJ2-1
D: TRBD1
V: TRBV6-5
CDR3: CASSYGGQRNNEQFF
DNA: TGTGCCAGCAGTTACGGGGGACAGAGAAACAATGAGCAGTTCTTC

size: few
J: TRBJ2-3
D: -
V: TRBV12-3/TRBV12-4
CDR3: CASSLNRVMDTQYF
DNA: TGTGCCAGCAGTTTAAACAGGGTTATGGATACGCAGTATTTT

size: -
J: TRBJ1-1
D: -
V: TRBV12-3/TRBV12-4
CDR3: CASSSTGNGNTEAFF
DNA: TGTGCCAGCAGTTCTACAGGGAACGGAAACACTGAAGCTTTCTTT

size: few
J: TRBJ2-5
D: TRBD1
V: TRBV20-1
CDR3: CSAREGTGQETQYF
DNA: TGCAGTGCTAGAGAAGGGACAGGACAGGAGACCCAGTACTTC

size: many
J: TRBJ2-5
D: -
V: TRBV6-2/TRBV6-3
CDR3: CGTGRQETQYF
DNA: TGTGGAACCGGACGGCAAGAGACCCAGTACTTC

size: -
J: TRBJ1-3
D: TRBD1
V: TRBV3-1
CDR3: CASSQRTGTGFSGNTIYF
DNA: TGTGCCAGCAGCCAACGGACCGGGACAGGGTTCTCTGGAAACACCATATATTTT

size: -
J: TRBJ2-7
D: -
V: TRBV29-1
CDR3: CSVRQGTSYEQYF
DNA: TGCAGCGTTCGGCAGGGGACCTCCTACGAGCAGTACTTC

size: many
J: TRBJ2-3
D: -
V: TRBV29-1
CDR3: CSVDAKTITDTQYF
DNA: TGCAGCGTTGACGCTAAGACTATCACAGATACGCAGTATTTT

size: -
J: TRBJ2-2
D: -
V: TRBV27
CDR3: CASTLLAGMNTGELFF
DNA: TGTGCCAGCACACTGTTAGCAGGGATGAACACCGGGGAGCTGTTTTTT

size: few
J: TRBJ2-7
D: TRBD2
V: TRBV4-2
CDR3: CASSQDGGDDEQYF
DNA: TGTGCCAGCAGCCAAGATGGGGGGGACGACGAGCAGTACTTC

size: many
J: TRBJ1-5
D: -
V: TRBV12-3/TRBV12-4
CDR3: CASSLGARQPQHF
DNA: TGTGCCAGCAGTTTGGGGGCAAGACAGCCCCAGCATTTT

size: few
J: TRBJ2-4
D: -
V: TRBV7-9
CDR3: CASSQSGNRVKNIQYF
DNA: TGTGCCAGCAGCCAGTCAGGGAATAGGGTCAAAAACATTCAGTACTTC

size: few
J: TRBJ2-5
D: TRBD2
V: TRBV7-7
CDR3: CASSLGLAGGGETQYF
DNA: TGTGCCAGCAGCTTAGGACTAGCGGGGGGTGGAGAGACCCAGTACTTC

size: few
J: TRBJ1-2
D: -
V: TRBV2
CDR3: CASRGHGYTF
DNA: TGTGCCAGCAGAGGACATGGCTACACCTTC

size: -
J: TRBJ1-6
D: -
V: TRBV11-2
CDR3: CASSFRQDVYNSPLHF
DNA: TGTGCCAGCAGCTTCAGACAGGATGTATATAATTCACCCCTCCACTTT

size: -
J: TRBJ2-5
D: -
V: TRBV7-8
CDR3: CASSHKDPQSQETQYF
DNA: TGTGCCAGCAGCCACAAAGACCCACAGAGCCAAGAGACCCAGTACTTC

size: -
J: TRBJ2-3
D: TRBD2
V: TRBV2
CDR3: CASRTTSANTDTQYF
DNA: TGTGCCAGCAGGACCACTAGCGCCAACACAGATACGCAGTATTTT

size: few
J: TRBJ1-1
D: -
V: TRBV12-3/TRBV12-4
CDR3: CASTPAFF
DNA: TGTGCCAGCACTCCAGCTTTCTTT

size: few
J: TRBJ1-6
D: TRBD1
V: TRBV7-9
CDR3: CASSLFGTGERSPLHF
DNA: TGTGCCAGCAGCCTATTCGGGACAGGGGAGCGTTCACCCCTCCACTTT

size: -
J: TRBJ2-2
D: TRBD2
V: TRBV28
CDR3: CASSLSSGGFTGELFF
DNA: TGTGCCAGCAGTTTATCGTCGGGGGGATTCACCGGGGAGCTGTTTTTT

size: -
J: TRBJ2-2
D: -
V: TRBV5-1
CDR3: CASSLGPGSLLSIANTGELFF
DNA: TGCGCCAGCTCACTAGGACCGGGCAGCTTACTCTCTATCGCGAACACCGGGGAGCTGTTTTTT

size: few
J: TRBJ2-7
D: TRBD2
V: TRBV12-3/TRBV12-4
CDR3: CASSPLLAGGSYEQYF
DNA: TGTGCCAGCAGTCCCTTATTAGCGGGAGGCTCCTACGAGCAGTACTTC

size: many
J: TRBJ2-7
D: -
V: TRBV28
CDR3: CASSLLANSYEQYF
DNA: TGTGCCAGCAGTTTACTGGCCAACTCCTACGAGCAGTACTTC

size: -
J: TRBJ2-3
D: TRBD2
V: TRBV7-9
CDR3: CASSPKPLAGAADTQYF
DNA: TGTGCCAGCAGCCCCAAACCTCTAGCGGGAGCTGCAGATACGCAGTATTTT

size: -
J: TRBJ2-2
D: TRBD1
V: TRBV25-1
CDR3: CASSPLTGGDTGELFF
DNA: TGTGCCAGCAGTCCCCTGACAGGGGGGGACACCGGGGAGCTGTTTTTT

size: few
J: TRBJ2-5
D: -
V: TRBV24-1
CDR3: CATSGAGGETQYF
DNA: TGTGCCACCAGTGGAGCGGGTGGGGAGACCCAGTACTTC

size: few
J: TRBJ1-5
D: -
V: TRBV6-5
CDR3: CASSYSTAGQPQHF
DNA: TGTGCCAGCAGTTACTCGACGGCGGGGCAGCCCCAGCATTTT

size: many
J: TRBJ2-5
D: -
V: TRBV10-2
CDR3: CASRTGQPNQETQYF
DNA: TGCGCCAGCAGGACGGGACAACCAAACCAAGAGACCCAGTACTTC

size: -
J: TRBJ2-1
D: TRBD1
V: TRBV7-9
CDR3: CASSPPGQGGNEQFF
DNA: TGTGCCAGCAGCCCCCCGGGACAGGGTGGCAATGAGCAGTTCTTC

size: many
J: TRBJ2-7
D: TRBD2
V: TRBV20-1
CDR3: CSARDGGGLAGHEQYF
DNA: TGCAGTGCTAGAGACGGGGGGGGACTAGCGGGTCACGAGCAGTACTTC

size: many
J: TRBJ2-7
D: TRBD2
V: TRBV20-1
CDR3: CSASGRERYEQYF
DNA: TGCAGTGCTAGTGGGAGGGAACGATACGAGCAGTACTTC

size: few
J: TRBJ2-7
D: -
V: TRBV11-2
CDR3: CASSSGRGVGSYEQYF
DNA: TGTGCCAGCAGCTCCGGCCGGGGAGTGGGGTCCTACGAGCAGTACTTC

size: few
J: TRBJ2-7
D: TRBD2
V: TRBV12-3/TRBV12-4
CDR3: CASRDGTSGSPYEQYF
DNA: TGTGCCAGCAGGGATGGGACTAGCGGGTCCCCCTACGAGCAGTACTTC

size: few
J: TRBJ1-3
D: -
V: TRBV12-3/TRBV12-4
CDR3: CASSFSQTIGNTIYF
DNA: TGTGCCAGCAGTTTTAGTCAGACGATTGGAAACACCATATATTTT

size: many
J: TRBJ2-3
D: -
V: TRBV3-1
CDR3: CASSRDGAWGDTQYF
DNA: TGTGCCAGCAGTCGGGATGGGGCCTGGGGAGATACGCAGTATTTT

size: many
J: TRBJ1-2
D: TRBD1
V: TRBV20-1
CDR3: CSAPLTGAGYTF
DNA: TGCAGTGCTCCCCTCACAGGGGCTGGCTACACCTTC

size: many
J: TRBJ1-1
D: TRBD1
V: TRBV29-1
CDR3: CSGLPGQGMNTEAFF
DNA: TGCAGCGGACTCCCGGGACAGGGGATGAACACTGAAGCTTTCTTT

size: -
J: TRBJ2-1
D: TRBD1
V: TRBV7-8
CDR3: CASSLRTGALSSYNEQFF
DNA: TGTGCCAGCAGCTTAAGGACAGGGGCTCTGAGCTCCTACAATGAGCAGTTCTTC

size: -
J: TRBJ2-5
D: -
V: TRBV15
CDR3: CATSRARGDQETQYF
DNA: TGTGCCACCAGCAGAGCGAGGGGCGACCAAGAGACCCAGTACTTC

size: few
J: TRBJ2-3
D: -
V: TRBV10-3
CDR3: CAISGPDADTQYF
DNA: TGTGCCATCAGCGGACCCGACGCGGATACGCAGTATTTT

size: few
J: TRBJ1-5
D: -
V: TRBV29-1
CDR3: CSVGRGSNQPQHF
DNA: TGCAGCGTGGGGAGGGGAAGCAATCAGCCCCAGCATTTT

size: -
J: TRBJ2-5
D: -
V: TRBV12-3/TRBV12-4
CDR3: CASRRERETQYF
DNA: TGTGCCAGCAGACGGGAGAGGGAGACCCAGTACTTC

size: many
J: TRBJ2-1
D: TRBD2
V: TRBV4-1
CDR3: CASSFTRTGTSRGNEQFF
DNA: TGCGCCAGCAGCTTTACTCGAACCGGGACTAGTAGAGGGAATGAGCAGTTCTTC

size: few
J: TRBJ2-3
D: TRBD2
V: TRBV20-1
CDR3: CSARDDQRGSPITDTQYF
DNA: TGCAGTGCTAGAGATGACCAGCGGGGGTCGCCAATCACAGATACGCAGTATTTT

size: many
J: TRBJ2-1
D: -
V: TRBV24-1
CDR3: CATSEGGNEQFF
DNA: TGTGCCACCAGTGAGGGCGGGAATGAGCAGTTCTTC